The entry that follows covers one T cell receptor (beta chain) sequence. Germline V CDR1 and CDR2: SGHTA, FQGNSA. The CDR3 totals 16 residues. The ends were cut back, 3 bases at V and 0 bases at J, with 14 bases in the middle. Clones were read by immunoSEQ multiplex PCR, and TCRdb kept only the in-frame ones, dropping some. The top ten hold about 9.9% of the sample, which has around 190,000 clones, 88% seen once. The sample belongs to a study of T cell responses to AZD1222 COVID-19 vaccine. The source was peripheral blood, collected 28 days after the second AZD1222 dose. This chain joins TRBV7-2 and TRBJ1-2, with unresolved D. This clonotype originated in an adult who received the AZD1222 COVID-19 vaccine. CDR3 DNA: TGTGCCAGCAGCTTGCAACCGACACGATCTAACTATGGCTACACCTTC. Translating gives CASSLQPTRSNYGYTF.